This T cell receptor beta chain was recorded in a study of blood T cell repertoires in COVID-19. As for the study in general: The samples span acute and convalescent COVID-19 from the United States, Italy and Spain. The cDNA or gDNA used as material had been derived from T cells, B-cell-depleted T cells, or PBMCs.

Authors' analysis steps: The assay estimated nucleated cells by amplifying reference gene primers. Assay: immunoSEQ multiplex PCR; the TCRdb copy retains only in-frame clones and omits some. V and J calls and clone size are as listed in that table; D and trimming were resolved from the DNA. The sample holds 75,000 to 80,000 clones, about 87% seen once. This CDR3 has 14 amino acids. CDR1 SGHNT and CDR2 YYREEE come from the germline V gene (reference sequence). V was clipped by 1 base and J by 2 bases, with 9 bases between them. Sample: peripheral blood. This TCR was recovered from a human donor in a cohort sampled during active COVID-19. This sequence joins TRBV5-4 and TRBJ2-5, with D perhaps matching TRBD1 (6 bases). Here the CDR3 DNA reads TGTGCCAGCAGCTTGTCCGGGACACAAGAGACCCAGTACTTC. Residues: CASSLSGTQETQYF.